The 16 T cell receptor beta chains presented below share a single source sample, sequenced in a study of T cell responses to AZD1222 COVID-19 vaccine. This table comes from immunoSEQ multiplex PCR, and its TCRdb copy is limited to in-frame clones, with some not included. The sample has approximately 150,000 clones, over 75% seen once. The starting material was peripheral blood, obtained on day 0 of AZD1222 vaccination. The origin of the receptors is an adult in good health.

The genes are TRBV13 and TRBJ2-1; 8 bases agree with TRBD2. The trim removed 1 base at V and 7 bases at J, leaving 9 bases unmatched. Germline CDR1 PRHDT, CDR2 FYEKMQ (reference sequence). This CDR3 is 16 amino acids long. For the CDR3, the DNA is TGTGCCAGCAGCTTAGAGGGACTAGGCTCTTCTAATGAGCAGTTCTTC. Translated, it gives CASSLEGLGSSNEQFF.

This chain uses TRBV9 with TRBJ2-1; possible D gene TRBD1, 5 bases. Trimming cost V 8 bases and J 0 bases, with 18 bases left between them. CDR1 and CDR2 from the germline V gene are SGDLS and YYNGEE. The CDR3 totals 16 residues. The CDR3 loop reads CASRKGSSSSYNEQFF. The DNA for the CDR3 is TGTGCCAGTAGGAAGGGGTCATCGAGCTCCTACAATGAGCAGTTCTTC.

This sequence joins TRBV5-6 and TRBJ2-7; D tentatively reads TRBD1 or TRBD2 (5 bases each). The germline V gene has CDR1 SGHDT and CDR2 YYEEEE. Trimming pared 4 bases from V and 0 bases from J, leaving 20 bases between. CDR3 length equals 17 residues. Written as DNA, the CDR3 is TGTGCCAGCAGCCGTCCTATTTCGAGGGACGTCTCCTACGAGCAGTACTTC. It encodes CASSRPISRDVSYEQYF.

This clone was observed a few times. The chain uses TRBV6-2 or TRBV6-3 and TRBJ1-5, with 8 bases lining up with TRBD1. Germline V gives CDR1 MNHEY, CDR2 SVGEGT. The CDR3 runs 14 residues. The V gene end was trimmed by 6 bases and the J gene end by 7 bases; junction bases not matched to a gene: 8. CDR3: CASSSPGGVQPQHF. The CDR3 DNA reads TGTGCCAGCAGCTCGCCAGGGGGCGTACAGCCCCAGCATTTT.

Concerning this clone: An end of the junction differs from the germline gene, which may be a read error. The CDR3 region has the DNA TGTGCCACGAGTGAGGGGTCTTCTGGGGCCAACGTCCTGACTTTC. Encoded protein: CATSEGSSGANVLTF. The V call is TRBV24-1, the J call TRBJ2-6, with D perhaps matching TRBD1 or TRBD2 (5 bases each). Germline V lookup: CDR1 KGHDR, CDR2 SFDVKD. The CDR3 extends over 15 amino acids.

CDR3 DNA sequence: TGTGCCTGGGGGGAAGGGGAGGGTGGCTACACCTTC. Residues: CAWGEGEGGYTF. The rearrangement uses TRBV30 and TRBJ1-2; tentatively, D is TRBD1 (5 bases). Trimming took 5 bases from V and 7 from J, leaving 14 bases between them. CDR1 and CDR2 (germline): GTSNPN, SVGIG (reference sequence). The CDR3 runs to 12 residues.

This clone is a singleton in its sample. The V and J genes are TRBV5-6 and TRBJ2-2; D gene ambiguous. Per the germline V gene, CDR1 is SGHDT and CDR2 is YYEEEE. The V and J ends lost 2 bases and 6 bases respectively, with 11 bases between them. The CDR3 loop spans 14 amino acids. CDR3 nucleotide sequence: TGTGCCAGCAGCTTTCGGGTTCGGGCCGGGGAGCTGTTTTTT. Its protein product is CASSFRVRAGELFF.

This clone was recorded a few times. The rearrangement uses TRBV7-9 and TRBJ1-2; weak D call: TRBD1 (5 bases). V lost 2 bases, J lost 0 bases, and 10 bases lay in between. CDR3 size: 15 residues. Germline V gives CDR1 SEHNR, CDR2 FQNEAQ (reference sequence). The CDR3 sequence is CASSLFQGPNYGYTF. CDR3 nucleotide sequence: TGTGCCAGCAGCTTATTCCAGGGCCCTAACTATGGCTACACCTTC.

In this sample, this clone is medium-sized. This rearrangement joins TRBV23-1 to TRBJ1-4; D gene uncertain. TRBV23-1 is classed as an ORF, of uncertain function. This CDR3 is 16 amino acids long. The V end lost 8 bases, the J end lost 6 bases, and 22 bases lay between the germline ends. The CDR3 DNA sequence: TGCGCCAGCCCCGGGCCCCCGCCCGGGTGGGATGAAAAACTGTTTTTT. Encoded protein: CASPGPPPGWDEKLFF.

The chain couples TRBV9 to TRBJ2-2; D is undetermined. This CDR3 comprises 14 residues. The V end lost 0 bases, the J end lost 6 bases, and 9 bases lay between the germline ends. In germline, CDR1 is SGDLS, CDR2 YYNGEE. The CDR3 region is CASSVGPGSGELFF. The CDR3 coding sequence is TGTGCCAGCAGCGTAGGTCCCGGTTCCGGGGAGCTGTTTTTT.

This clone appeared a single time. The chain is built from TRBV9 and TRBJ2-7, with a tentative D call TRBD1 (6 bases). Germline lookup yields CDR1 SGDLS and CDR2 YYNGEE. The CDR3 contains 13 residues. Trimming left V 3 bases short and J 2 bases short, with 9 bases between. The CDR3 is CASSEGQTYEQYF. As DNA, the CDR3 is TGTGCCAGCAGCGAAGGACAGACCTACGAGCAGTACTTC.

Of note for this clone: The junction differs from germline at one of its ends, possibly a read error. This chain links TRBV7-9 with TRBJ1-5, with D hard to call. In germline, CDR1 is SEHNR, CDR2 FQNEAQ (reference sequence). The CDR3 has 13 residues. The CDR3 coding sequence is TGTGCCAGCAGCTTTGGGAGCAGTCAGCCCCAGCATTTT. It specifies CASSFGSSQPQHF. The variable domain in full, completed from reference TRBV7-9 and TRBJ1-5, reads DTGVSQNPRHKITKRGQNVTFRCDPISEHNRLYWYRQTLGQGPEFLTYFQNEAQLEKSRLLSDRFSAERPKGSFSTLEIQRTEQGDSAMYLCASSFGSSQPQHFGDGTRLSIL.

V usage is TRBV7-2 and J usage is TRBJ1-6; D ambiguous. V was pared by 10 bases and J by 0 bases, with 10 bases between. This CDR3 is built from 14 residues. In germline, CDR1 is SGHTA, CDR2 FQGNSA. Here the CDR3 DNA reads TGTGCCACCTCTACTTTCTCCTATAATTCACCCCTCCACTTT. Its protein is CATSTFSYNSPLHF.

The J gene is TRBJ2-3, the V gene TRBV10-3, with 14 bases matching TRBD2. Unmatched junction bases numbered 3, after V lost 4 bases and J lost 0 bases. The CDR3 runs to 17 residues. The germline CDR1 and CDR2 sequences are ENHRY and SYGVKD. The CDR3 loop reads CAISGGTSGRSTDTQYF. The CDR3 DNA is TGTGCCATCAGTGGGGGGACTAGCGGGAGAAGCACAGATACGCAGTATTTT.

J is TRBJ2-1 and V is TRBV7-3, with a weak D call TRBD2 (6 bases). From germline, CDR1 is SGHTA and CDR2 FQGTGA. Between the trimmed V and J ends, which lost 1 base and 2 bases, there was a span of 9 bases. This CDR3 has 15 residues. The chain's CDR3 is CASSLSASAYNEQFF. As DNA, the CDR3 is TGTGCCAGCAGCTTAAGTGCTAGCGCCTACAATGAGCAGTTCTTC. Supplemented by reference TRBV7-3 and TRBJ2-1, the full variable domain reads GAGVSQTPSNKVTEKGKYVELRCDPISGHTALYWYRQSLGQGPEFLIYFQGTGAADDSGLPNDRFFAVRPEGSVSTLKIQRTERGDSAVYLCASSLSASAYNEQFFGPGTRLTVL.

Only a few counts were recorded for this clone. The gene calls are TRBV7-8 and TRBJ1-2; possible D gene TRBD1, 6 bases. V shed 0 bases and J shed 7 bases, with 15 bases lying between them. Germline V gene sequence: CDR1 SGHVS, CDR2 FQNEAQ. The CDR3 extends over 15 amino acids. CDR3 loop: CASSLAAKGGGGYTF. CDR3 bases: TGTGCCAGCAGCTTAGCAGCAAAAGGGGGAGGTGGCTACACCTTC. Full variable domain (remainder filled in from reference TRBV7-8 and TRBJ1-2): GAGVSQSPRYKVAKRGQDVALRCDPISGHVSLFWYQQALGQGPEFLTYFQNEAQLDKSGLPSDRFFAERPEGSVSTLKIQRTQQEDSAVYLCASSLAAKGGGGYTFGSGTRLTVV.